This T cell receptor beta chain was captured in a study of T cells in Graves' hyperthyroidism and ophthalmopathy. Patients between 18 and 65 years old had hyperthyroidism, newly diagnosed and lasting under 2 months. V lost 4 bases to trimming and J lost 2 bases, with 15 bases between them. Germline lookup yields CDR1 LGHDT and CDR2 YNNKEL (reference sequence). CDR3 size: 16 residues. Amplification of TCR beta CDR3 regions used RNA as the template. TCR CDR3 underwent first-round RT-PCR with the HTBI primer set. TCRdb reprocessed the multiplex PCR reads via MiXCR and lists one record per CDR3 protein. The sample has around 240,000 distinct CDR3 sequences, roughly 15% seen once; the top ten hold approximately 12%.

The rearrangement uses TRBV3-1 and TRBJ1-3; perhaps TRBD1 as D (6 bases). The specimen was blood. The clonotype originates from a middle-aged woman with Graves' hyperthyroidism that later progressed to Graves' ophthalmopathy. CDR3 sequence reads: CASSPIWGQAGNTIYF. The CDR3 region has the DNA TGTGCCAGCAGCCCCATTTGGGGGCAGGCTGGAAACACCATATATTTT.